Each of the 29 T cell receptor beta chains below was sequenced from the same sample in a study of blood T cell repertoires in COVID-19. Here immunoSEQ multiplex PCR was the method, and the copy in TCRdb shows in-frame clones only, minus some. There are more than 110,000 clones in the sample; approximately 84% occur only once, and 1.5% to 2% lies in the top ten. The source material was PBMCs or T cells enriched from blood (not recorded which). All receptors derive from a woman aged 18-29 years who had been exposed to COVID-19.

This clone appeared a few times. This chain joins TRBV7-7 and TRBJ1-1; perhaps TRBD1 as D (6 bases). The length of the CDR3 is 13 residues. Between the trimmed V and J ends, which lost 3 bases and 9 bases, there was a span of 14 bases. Per germline, CDR1 SSHAT and CDR2 FNYEAQ (reference sequence). This chain's CDR3 is CASSLVLGTKAFF. The DNA of the CDR3 is TGTGCCAGCAGCTTGGTACTCGGGACAAAAGCTTTCTTT.

The chain combines TRBV10-1 with TRBJ2-3; possible D gene TRBD2, 5 bases. V lost 9 bases to trimming and J lost 5 bases, with 9 bases between them. Germline CDR1 WNHNN, CDR2 SYGVQD (reference sequence). CDR3 size: 11 residues. The DNA for the CDR3 is TGCGCCAGACCGAGGGAAGATACGCAGTATTTT. Translated: CARPREDTQYF.

The chain employs TRBV3-1 (or the pseudogene TRBV3-2) and TRBJ1-2; D unclear. Trimming cost V 1 base and J 8 bases, with 14 bases left between them. Germline loops: CDR1 LGHDT, CDR2 YNNKEL (reference sequence). This CDR3 spans 14 amino acids. The CDR3 here is CASSQASSLVGYTF. DNA for the CDR3: TGTGCCAGCAGCCAAGCGAGTTCCCTAGTGGGCTACACCTTC.

This clone was seen only a few times. The chain recombines TRBV10-2 with TRBJ2-2; D unclear. This CDR3 has 11 amino acids. The V end was cut by 3 bases, the J end by 7 bases, with 3 bases between. Germline CDR1 WSHSY, CDR2 SAAADI. CDR3 in amino acids: CASSEYGELFF. The DNA of the CDR3 is TGCGCCAGCAGTGAATACGGGGAGCTGTTTTTT.

This chain uses TRBV19 with TRBJ2-1; D is possibly TRBD2 (5 bases). V gave up 3 bases and J gave up 0 bases, with 6 bases separating them. This CDR3 comprises 14 residues. From germline, CDR1 is LNHDA and CDR2 SQIVND (reference sequence). CDR3 nucleotides: TGTGCCAGTAGTATCGGGGACTCCTACAATGAGCAGTTCTTC. Translating gives CASSIGDSYNEQFF.

The rearrangement joins TRBV9 to TRBJ1-2; 8 bases fit TRBD1. CDR3 size: 13 residues. CDR1 is SGDLS, CDR2 YYNGEE, per germline. V shed 3 bases, J shed 4 bases, and the junction held 2 bases outside the gene matches. The CDR3 DNA is TGTGCCAGCAGCGAAACAGGGGGCTATGGCTACACCTTC. Protein product: CASSETGGYGYTF.

In this sample, this clone turned up a few times. Other DNA variants within this sample encode the same CDR3. The V gene is TRBV7-9, the J gene TRBJ2-1; 9 nucleotides line up with TRBD2. Germline V gene sequence: CDR1 SEHNR, CDR2 FQNEAQ (reference sequence). V lost 6 bases, J lost 4 bases, and 7 bases stayed unmatched. The CDR3 is 15 residues long. DNA for the CDR3: TGTGCCAGCAGTACTCTAGCGGGATCTTACAATGAGCAGTTCTTC. Its protein product is CASSTLAGSYNEQFF.

The CDR3 sequence: CASRQTLGQSGANVLTF. The CDR3 region has the DNA TGCGCCAGTCGACAGACCTTGGGCCAATCTGGGGCCAACGTCCTGACTTTC. The chain recombines TRBV5-1 with TRBJ2-6; TRBD1 might be the D (5 bases). The V end lost 8 bases, the J end lost 1 base, and 19 bases lay between the germline ends. The CDR3 extends over 17 amino acids. Germline-derived CDR1 and CDR2 are SGHRS and YFSETQ.

The chain carries TRBV19 and TRBJ2-7; 7 positions agree with TRBD1. V was pared by 6 bases and J by 5 bases, with 1 base of the junction left unmatched. Per germline, CDR1 LNHDA and CDR2 SQIVND (reference sequence). The CDR3 has 11 amino acids. The CDR3 loop reads CASSDRDEQYF. Written as DNA, the CDR3 is TGTGCCAGTAGCGACAGGGACGAGCAGTACTTC.

In its sample, this clone was seen once. DNA for the CDR3: TGTGCCAGCAGTTACTCGTCGGGACAGACCTACGAGCAGTACTTC. This gives the protein CASSYSSGQTYEQYF. V is TRBV6-5 and J is TRBJ2-7, with 7 bases fitting TRBD1. This CDR3 region has 15 residues. The V gene's germline CDR1 is MNHEY and CDR2 SVGAGI. V lost 0 bases and J lost 2; bases outside the gene matches: 4.

The chain is built from TRBV30 and TRBJ1-6, with D perhaps TRBD1 (6 bases). Germline assignment: CDR1 GTSNPN and CDR2 SVGIG (reference sequence). This CDR3 region has 13 residues. The V and J ends lost 1 base and 13 bases respectively, with 14 bases between them. CDR3 bases: TGTGCCTGGAGTGGGGGGCCCACCGGGCCCCTCCACTTT. This encodes CAWSGGPTGPLHF.

The chain couples TRBV7-9 to TRBJ1-1, with a possible D match to TRBD1 (6 bases). The V end lost 7 bases, the J end lost 4 bases, and 19 bases lay between the germline ends. The CDR3 extends over 15 amino acids. Germline CDR1 and CDR2: SEHNR and FQNEAQ (reference sequence). In nucleotides, the CDR3 is TGTGCCAGCACCATACTACAGGGAAGAGGCACTGAAGCTTTCTTT. This codes for CASTILQGRGTEAFF.

This clone has more than one count but fewer than ten. The rearrangement uses TRBV7-9 and TRBJ1-3; D possibly corresponds to TRBD1 (5 bases). The CDR3 is made up of 14 amino acids. Trimming removed 5 bases at V and 0 bases at J, with 8 bases between. Germline V CDR1 and CDR2: SEHNR, FQNEAQ (reference sequence). The CDR3 reads CASSVTASGNTIYF. CDR3 nucleotide sequence: TGTGCCAGCAGCGTGACAGCCTCTGGAAACACCATATATTTT.

The V call is TRBV6-5, the J call TRBJ1-4; no firm D call. Germline V lookup: CDR1 MNHEY, CDR2 SVGAGI. V was pared by 4 bases and J by 5 bases, with 14 bases between. The CDR3 loop spans 15 amino acids. The CDR3 nucleotides are TGTGCCAGCAGTTTATCGACGTTGAGGAATGAAAAACTGTTTTTT. Its protein product is CASSLSTLRNEKLFF.

This CDR3 reads CASSSLQGIGTEAFF. For the CDR3, the DNA is TGTGCCAGCAGTTCACTACAGGGTATTGGCACTGAAGCTTTCTTT. The V call is TRBV27, the J call TRBJ1-1; D might be TRBD1 (6 bases). The CDR3 has 15 amino acids. The germline V gene encodes CDR1 MNHEY and CDR2 SMNVEV (reference sequence). The V end was cut by 4 bases, the J end by 4 bases, with 16 bases between.

This sequence joins TRBV7-9 and TRBJ2-2; perhaps TRBD2 as D (5 bases). The germline V and J ends were trimmed by 4 bases and 5 bases, with 17 bases remaining between them. This CDR3 is built from 16 residues. Germline CDR1 SEHNR, CDR2 FQNEAQ (reference sequence). CDR3 sequence (DNA): TGTGCCAGCAGCTCGCAGGCGGGTACAGTTACCGGGGAGCTGTTTTTT. This gives the protein CASSSQAGTVTGELFF. Full variable domain (rest looked up from reference TRBV7-9 and TRBJ2-2): DTGVSQNPRHKITKRGQNVTFRCDPISEHNRLYWYRQTLGQGPEFLTYFQNEAQLEKSRLLSDRFSAERPKGSFSTLEIQRTEQGDSAMYLCASSSQAGTVTGELFFGEGSRLTVL.

V usage is TRBV29-1 and J usage is TRBJ1-2; D call uncertain. V lost 5 bases and J 1 base, leaving 8 bases between the germline ends. The V gene's germline CDR1 is SQVTM and CDR2 ANQGSEA. This CDR3 is built from 12 residues. CDR3 region: CSVKGSNYGYTF. CDR3 nucleotides: TGCAGCGTTAAAGGCAGTAACTATGGCTACACCTTC.

V and J are TRBV9 and TRBJ2-7; TRBD2 matches at 8 bases. The CDR3 extends over 15 amino acids. V trimming: 3 bases; J trimming: 0 bases; junction bases outside the gene matches: 5. Germline lookup yields CDR1 SGDLS and CDR2 YYNGEE. CDR3 sequence reads: CASSGGSGDSYEQYF. The CDR3 DNA reads as TGTGCCAGCAGCGGGGGTAGCGGGGACTCCTACGAGCAGTACTTC.

This chain links TRBV9 with TRBJ2-5; 8 bases are shared with TRBD2. Trimming at V came to 1 base and at J to 4 bases, leaving 15 bases not matched to a gene. Germline V gives CDR1 SGDLS, CDR2 YYNGEE. The CDR3 covers 18 residues. CDR3 sequence (DNA): TGTGCCAGCAGCGTATGGGGTCTTGGAGAGCGGGAGAGAGAGACCCAGTACTTC. As protein: CASSVWGLGERERETQYF.

This clone has only a few counts. The chain combines TRBV25-1 with TRBJ1-2; D might be TRBD1 (5 bases). Trimming shortened V by 0 bases and J by 5 bases, and 13 bases separated the two germline ends. CDR3 length: 15 amino acids. Per germline, CDR1 MGHDK and CDR2 SYGVNS. The CDR3 DNA reads TGTGCCAGCAGTGAATATGTTCAGGGCAAGTATGGCTACACCTTC. Protein product: CASSEYVQGKYGYTF.

The rearrangement joins TRBV5-1 to TRBJ2-7; 9 positions agree with TRBD1. Per germline, CDR1 SGHRS and CDR2 YFSETQ. The trim removed 2 bases at V and 2 bases at J, leaving 5 bases unmatched. The CDR3 contains 15 residues. The CDR3 DNA sequence: TGCGCCAGCAGCTTTGAACAGGGGGCCGCCTACGAGCAGTACTTC. Amino acids: CASSFEQGAAYEQYF.

The table lists this clone with a count of one. The chain couples TRBV7-3 to TRBJ2-1, with TRBD1 as a possible D gene (5 bases). V was cut by 3 bases and J by 0 bases, with 9 bases left in between. Germline V lookup: CDR1 SGHTA, CDR2 FQGTGA. There are 15 residues in the CDR3. In DNA form, the CDR3 reads TGTGCCAGCAGCTTGGGGCTGAGCTCCTACAATGAGCAGTTCTTC. Translating gives CASSLGLSSYNEQFF. The full variable domain, completed using reference TRBV7-3 and TRBJ2-1, is GAGVSQTPSNKVTEKGKYVELRCDPISGHTALYWYRQSLGQGPEFLIYFQGTGAADDSGLPNDRFFAVRPEGSVSTLKIQRTERGDSAVYLCASSLGLSSYNEQFFGPGTRLTVL.

This clone has a single count. The V gene is TRBV15, the J gene TRBJ1-3; 7 bases match TRBD1. CDR3 length: 14 residues. The V gene's germline CDR1 is LNHNV and CDR2 YYDKDF (reference sequence). The junction had 6 bases not matched to a gene; V was cut back by 4 bases and J by 6 bases. CDR3 sequence reads: CATSKGQPPNTIYF. The CDR3 DNA sequence: TGTGCCACCAGCAAGGGACAGCCCCCAAACACCATATATTTT.

The V and J genes are TRBV7-8 and TRBJ1-1; no clear D. Germline lookup yields CDR1 SGHVS and CDR2 FQNEAQ. V lost 4 bases and J 2 bases, leaving 8 bases between the germline ends. CDR3 length: 13 amino acids. In DNA, the CDR3 is TGTGCCAGCAGCTCTGACTACAACACTGAAGCTTTCTTT. Its protein is CASSSDYNTEAFF.

This chain uses TRBV6-1 with TRBJ2-5; TRBD2 might be the D (5 bases). CDR1 is MNHNS and CDR2 is SASEGT in the germline V gene. The CDR3 totals 15 residues. V lost 0 bases and J lost 5, with 13 bases in between. Here the CDR3 reads CASSEAVGSAETQYF. The CDR3 DNA reads as TGTGCCAGCAGTGAAGCGGTGGGGAGTGCCGAGACCCAGTACTTC.

The gene calls are TRBV2 and TRBJ1-4, with no clear D. Per the germline V gene, CDR1 is SNHLY and CDR2 is FYNNEI. This CDR3 has 13 residues. Deletions cut 6 bases from V and 4 bases from J, with 9 bases between. This CDR3 reads CASSHGDNEKLFF. CDR3 in DNA: TGTGCCAGCAGCCACGGAGATAATGAAAAACTGTTTTTT.

This clone was picked up one time. This chain connects TRBV15 to TRBJ2-7; 7 nucleotides match TRBD2. The V gene's germline CDR1 is LNHNV and CDR2 YYDKDF (reference sequence). This CDR3 spans 14 amino acids. V dropped 1 base and J dropped 6; count of bases not matched to a gene: 6. The CDR3 sequence is CATSRGLADREQYF. The CDR3 DNA reads TGTGCCACCAGCAGAGGACTAGCAGACCGCGAGCAGTACTTC.

V usage is TRBV7-9 and J usage is TRBJ2-5; TRBD2 might be the D (5 bases). Germline V gene data show CDR1 as SEHNR and CDR2 as FQNEAQ (reference sequence). Trimming stripped 6 bases from V and 9 bases from J, with 11 bases between. The CDR3 is 11 amino acids. In nucleotides, the CDR3 is TGTGCCAGCAGTCCTGCCGGGGCCCAGTACTTC. This encodes CASSPAGAQYF.

V and J are TRBV27 and TRBJ1-5, with 8 nucleotides matching TRBD1. The V gene end was trimmed by 5 bases and the J gene end by 4 bases; junction bases not matched to a gene: 4. This CDR3 spans 14 amino acids. CDR1 MNHEY and CDR2 SMNVEV come from the germline V gene (reference sequence). The chain's CDR3 is CASSQGAGNQPQHF. In nucleotides, the CDR3 is TGTGCCAGCAGTCAGGGGGCCGGGAATCAGCCCCAGCATTTT.